This T cell receptor beta chain originates from a study of beta chain features in type 1 diabetes. General study points: Among patients, naive, central memory and Treg TCRB repertoires appeared more similar than among healthy donors. TCRB CDR3s from Type 1 diabetes patients were moderately but significantly shorter in all four CD4+ subsets. The cDNA sequencing approach could over-represent high-TCR-expressing cells.

This clone was found a few times. What it recognizes is unknown. Germline CDR1 and CDR2: LNHNV and YYDKDF (reference sequence). This CDR3 comprises 15 residues. The V and J ends lost 2 bases and 7 bases respectively, with 15 bases between them. Purities in excess of 95% were seen in all sorted populations. TCRB transcripts that were expressed got sequenced, as all of the isolated RNA had been reverse transcribed. Assay: immunoSEQ multiplex PCR; the TCRdb copy retains only in-frame clones and omits some. The data show 300,000 to 400,000 clones, approximately 13% seen once. The chain uses TRBV15 and TRBJ2-1; the D gene is possibly TRBD2 (6 bases). This TCR derives from a young woman with type 1 diabetes. The sequenced sample consisted of naive CD4+ T cells from blood. The CDR3 loop is CATSRRGSGLNEQFF. The CDR3, as DNA: TGTGCCACCAGCAGACGGGGGAGTGGGCTAAATGAGCAGTTCTTC.